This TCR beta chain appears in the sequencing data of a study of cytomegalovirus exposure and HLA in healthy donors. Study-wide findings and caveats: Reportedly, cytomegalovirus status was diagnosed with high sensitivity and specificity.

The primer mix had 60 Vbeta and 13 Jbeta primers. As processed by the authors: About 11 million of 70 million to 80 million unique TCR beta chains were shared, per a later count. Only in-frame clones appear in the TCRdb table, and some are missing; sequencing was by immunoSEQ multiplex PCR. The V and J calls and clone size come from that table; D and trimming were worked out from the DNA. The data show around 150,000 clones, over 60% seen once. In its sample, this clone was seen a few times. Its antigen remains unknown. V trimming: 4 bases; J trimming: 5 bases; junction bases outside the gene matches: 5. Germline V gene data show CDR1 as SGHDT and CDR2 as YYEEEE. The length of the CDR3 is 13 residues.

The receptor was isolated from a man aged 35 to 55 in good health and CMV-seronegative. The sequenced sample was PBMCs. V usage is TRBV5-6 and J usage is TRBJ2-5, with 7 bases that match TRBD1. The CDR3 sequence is CASSRQGLETQYF. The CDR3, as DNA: TGTGCCAGCAGCCGACAGGGTTTGGAGACCCAGTACTTC.